The sample holds many counts of the clone carrying this T cell receptor (beta chain). Both TCRalpha and TCRbeta chains were reverse transcribed with V-gene-specific primers. Both a constant-region primer and a V-primer adapter served to amplify TCRs across 15 to 20 PCR cycles. TCRdb fed the reads into MiXCR, producing one record per CDR3 protein. The sample has tens of thousands of distinct CDR3 sequences, less than 25% seen once; the top ten hold 10% to 15%. V was clipped by 2 bases and J by 4 bases, with 12 bases between them. This CDR3 contains 16 residues. Per the germline V gene, CDR1 is SGHDN and CDR2 is FVKESK. This entry belongs to a study of low-dose radiotherapy and immunotherapy resistance in tumors. The time point is: after trial treatment. Treatment noted: LDRT plus nivolumab, ipilimumab, low-dose cyclophosphamide and aspirin (RACIN trial).

The chain uses TRBV14 and TRBJ2-6; the D is unclear. This sequence was found in a female donor with ovarian cancer. Here the sequenced sample was PBMCs, taken after low-dose radiotherapy plus immunotherapy. This CDR3 reads CASSQLVGSGANVLTF. The CDR3 nucleotides read TGTGCCAGCAGCCAATTGGTCGGGTCCGGGGCCAACGTCCTGACTTTC.